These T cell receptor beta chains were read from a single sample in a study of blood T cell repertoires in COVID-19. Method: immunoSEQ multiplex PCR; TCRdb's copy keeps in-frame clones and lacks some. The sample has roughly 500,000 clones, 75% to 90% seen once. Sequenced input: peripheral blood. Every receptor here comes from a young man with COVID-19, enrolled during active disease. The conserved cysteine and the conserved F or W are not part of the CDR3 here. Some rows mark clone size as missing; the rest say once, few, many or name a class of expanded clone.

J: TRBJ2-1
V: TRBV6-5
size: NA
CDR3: ASSLLAGVGNEQF

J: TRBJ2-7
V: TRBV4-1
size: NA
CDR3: ASSQDWGGREQY

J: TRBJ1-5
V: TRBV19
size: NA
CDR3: ASRGQGAPNQPQH

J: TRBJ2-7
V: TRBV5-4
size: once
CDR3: ASSPPGLAIGLGD

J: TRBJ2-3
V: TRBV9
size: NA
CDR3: ASSVAVRGGDTQY

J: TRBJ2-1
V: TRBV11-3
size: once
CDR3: ASSFGGPAYNEQF

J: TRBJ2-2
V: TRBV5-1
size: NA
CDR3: ATKGPSGSPGELF

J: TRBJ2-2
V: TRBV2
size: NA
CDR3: ASSAGAGELF

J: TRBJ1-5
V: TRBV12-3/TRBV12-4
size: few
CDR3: ASSLQGSQPQH

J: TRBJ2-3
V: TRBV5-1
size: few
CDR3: ASGSGGADTQY

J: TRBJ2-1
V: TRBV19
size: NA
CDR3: ASSISSGGAVEQF

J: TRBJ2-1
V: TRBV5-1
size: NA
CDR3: ASSLVFWTSGKNEQF

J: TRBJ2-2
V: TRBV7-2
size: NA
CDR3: ASSQTGITGELF

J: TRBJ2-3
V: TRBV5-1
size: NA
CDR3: ASSLGLAGSTDTQY

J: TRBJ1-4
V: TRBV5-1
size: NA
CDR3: ASSGGTGATNEKLF

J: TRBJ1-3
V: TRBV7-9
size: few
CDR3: ASSLRWGDTIY

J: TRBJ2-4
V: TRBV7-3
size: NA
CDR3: ASSLRAWGDRSVLGKNIQY

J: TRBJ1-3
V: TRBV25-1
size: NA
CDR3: ASSEYGGREASGNTIY

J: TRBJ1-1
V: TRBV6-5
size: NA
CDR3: ASSYGGRGEAF

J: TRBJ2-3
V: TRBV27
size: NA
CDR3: ASSLRQVADTQY

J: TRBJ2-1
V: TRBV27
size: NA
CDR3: ASSHRLGSYNEQF

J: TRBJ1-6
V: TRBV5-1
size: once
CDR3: ASSLDRTSRSPLH

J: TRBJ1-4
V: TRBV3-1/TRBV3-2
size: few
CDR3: ASSQEGTHVEKLF

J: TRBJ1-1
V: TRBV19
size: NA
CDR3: ASSSPRDTSTEAF

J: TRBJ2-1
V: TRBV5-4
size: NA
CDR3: ATLGAGGVYNEQF

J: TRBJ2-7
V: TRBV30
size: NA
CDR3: AWSAGLGTSPASSYEQY

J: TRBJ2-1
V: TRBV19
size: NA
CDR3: ASSIQGREGNYEQF

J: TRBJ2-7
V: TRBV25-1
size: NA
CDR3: ASSEYGDFY

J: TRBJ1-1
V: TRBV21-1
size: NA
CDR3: ASSRRGTVNTEAF

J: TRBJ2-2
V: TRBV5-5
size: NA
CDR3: ASSSAGTVNTGELF

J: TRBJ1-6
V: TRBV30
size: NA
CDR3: AWSPGQHNSPLH

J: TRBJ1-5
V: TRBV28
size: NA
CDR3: ASSFSGGLNQPQH

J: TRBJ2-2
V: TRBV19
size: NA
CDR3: ASYGDPVELF

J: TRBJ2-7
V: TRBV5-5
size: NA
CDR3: ASSSLAGQPPYEQY

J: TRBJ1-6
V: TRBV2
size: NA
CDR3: ASSERGREGNSPLH

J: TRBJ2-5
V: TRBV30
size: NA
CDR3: AWSWLAGGHETQY

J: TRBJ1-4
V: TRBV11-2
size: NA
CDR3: ASSSQGPNEKLF

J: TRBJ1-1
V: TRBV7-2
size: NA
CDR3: ASSLWQGVNTEAF

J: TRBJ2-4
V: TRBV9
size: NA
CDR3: ASSSEGLAKNIQY

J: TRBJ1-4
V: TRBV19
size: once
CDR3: ASSINRGKLF

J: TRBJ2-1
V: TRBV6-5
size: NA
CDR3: ASSYPTSGRSHEQF

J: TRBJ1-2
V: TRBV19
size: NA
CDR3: ASSIVGRGIGDYGYT

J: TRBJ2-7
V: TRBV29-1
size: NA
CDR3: SVPGHLDYKQY

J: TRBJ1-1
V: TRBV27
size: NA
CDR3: ASSLGGAGTEAF